The 14 T cell receptor beta chains presented below share a single source sample, sequenced in a study of T cell repertoires in cytomegalovirus infection. MiXCR, applied by TCRdb to the reads, yields one record per CDR3 protein. Of some 440,000 distinct CDR3 sequences listed, around 32% are singletons. Sequencing used PBMCs. These receptors were collected from a human donor in good health (CMV status not recorded). Some clones in this sample may be carry-over from other donors' samples.

This clonotype has just a few counts. The CDR3 bases are TGTGCCAGCAGTTACGAATTCGGCTCTGGGGCCAACGTCCTGACTTTC. Protein: CASSYEFGSGANVLTF. J is TRBJ2-6 and V is TRBV6-2 or TRBV6-3; no firm D call. Germline loops: CDR1 MNHEY, CDR2 SVGEGT. Trimming took off 2 bases at V and 0 bases at J, with 8 bases between the two ends. This CDR3 comprises 16 residues.

The table lists this clonotype with a few counts. A much larger clone is a single base away; this may be a read error. The chain has TRBV11-3 and TRBJ2-3; D remains unclear. V was clipped by 5 bases and J by 2 bases, with 8 bases between them. CDR3 length: 13 residues. Germline loops: CDR1 SGHNT, CDR2 YENEEA. The CDR3 nucleotides read TGTGCCAGCAGCCCCCGAAACACAGATACGCAGTATTTT. Translation: CASSPRNTDTQYF.

Remarks on this clonotype: One base away lies a much larger clone, so this may be a sequencing read error. The chain links TRBV7-2 to TRBJ2-1; 8 positions match TRBD1. This CDR3 is built from 15 residues. Per the germline V gene, CDR1 is SGHTA and CDR2 is FQGNSA. For the CDR3, the DNA is TGTTCCAGCAGCCTCCACCGGACAGGGAGCAATGAGCAGTTCTTC. Translating gives CSSSLHRTGSNEQFF.

This sequence joins TRBV2 and TRBJ1-2, with a possible D match to TRBD1 (5 bases). The CDR3 has 19 amino acids. Trimming took 1 base from V and 2 from J, leaving 23 bases between them. Germline V CDR1 and CDR2: SNHLY, FYNNEI. The CDR3: CASSEGLTSGRPSNYGYTF. The CDR3 coding sequence is TGTGCCAGCAGTGAAGGGCTGACGTCGGGACGCCCCTCGAACTATGGCTACACCTTC.

The V and J genes are TRBV6-2 or TRBV6-3 and TRBJ1-5; D gene uncertain. This CDR3 region has 15 residues. Trimming took 2 bases from V and 2 from J, leaving 10 bases between them. Germline V lookup: CDR1 MNHEY, CDR2 SVGEGT. The CDR3 sequence: CASSYASGGNQPQHF. In nucleotides, the CDR3 is TGTGCCAGCAGTTACGCTTCTGGGGGCAATCAGCCCCAGCATTTT.

Many counts were recorded for this clonotype. The gene calls are TRBV6-5 and TRBJ1-4; 8 bases agree with TRBD1. There are 15 residues in the CDR3. Losses at the gene ends were 0 bases for V and 7 bases for J; bases not matched to a gene: 4. Germline V gene lookup returns CDR1 MNHEY and CDR2 SVGAGI. The CDR3 nucleotides are TGTGCCAGCAGTTACTCAGACAGGGGAGGTGAAAAACTGTTTTTT. It yields the protein CASSYSDRGGEKLFF.

This clonotype occurred a few times. V and J are TRBV7-3 and TRBJ2-2; TRBD1 or TRBD2 may be the D gene (5 bases each). The germline gives CDR1 SGHTA, CDR2 FQGTGA. V lost 5 bases to trimming and J lost 6 bases, with 10 bases between them. The CDR3 length is 13 residues. DNA for the CDR3: TGTGCCAGCAGCCCGGGGCTGGCCGGGGAGCTGTTTTTT. This gives the protein CASSPGLAGELFF. The whole variable domain, remainder taken from reference TRBV7-3 and TRBJ2-2, is GAGVSQTPSNKVTEKGKYVELRCDPISGHTALYWYRQSLGQGPEFLIYFQGTGAADDSGLPNDRFFAVRPEGSVSTLKIQRTERGDSAVYLCASSPGLAGELFFGEGSRLTVL.

This clonotype was counted many times. The chain joins TRBV11-2 to TRBJ1-1; 11 bases agree with TRBD1. Germline CDR1 is SGHAT and CDR2 is FQNNGV. The junction had 3 bases not matched to a gene; V was cut back by 1 base and J by 11 bases. This CDR3 has 13 amino acids. CDR3 in amino acids: CASSLGGTGGAFF. Here the CDR3 DNA reads TGTGCCAGCAGCTTAGGTGGGACAGGGGGGGCTTTCTTT.

This clonotype was picked up many times. The rearrangement uses TRBV12-3 or TRBV12-4 and TRBJ1-2; 8 bases line up with TRBD1. Trimming removed 6 bases from V and 3 bases from J; junction bases left unmatched: 6. The CDR3 totals 14 residues. CDR3 residues: CASSQDRVDYGYTF. The CDR3 region has the DNA TGTGCCAGCAGCCAGGACAGGGTAGACTATGGCTACACCTTC.

The chain is built from TRBV7-2 and TRBJ1-2, with TRBD1 matching 8 bases. The CDR3 length is 14 residues. Germline-derived CDR1 and CDR2 are SGHTA and FQGNSA. V dropped 5 bases and J dropped 4; count of bases not matched to a gene: 6. This CDR3 is CASSQQGVGYGYTF. The DNA for the CDR3 is TGTGCCAGCAGCCAACAGGGGGTCGGCTATGGCTACACCTTC.

The chain employs TRBV6-1 and TRBJ2-7; 7 bases are a match to TRBD2. There are 17 residues in the CDR3. Germline V gives CDR1 MNHNS, CDR2 SASEGT. V lost 5 bases and J lost 10; bases outside the gene matches: 23. The CDR3 spells CASSSHPGQGLISDQYF. The CDR3 DNA follows: TGTGCCAGCAGTTCCCACCCAGGGCAGGGACTAATCTCCGATCAGTACTTC.

In this sample, this clonotype turned up a few times. The rearrangement uses TRBV28 and TRBJ2-7; the D is unclear. CDR3 length: 16 residues. Germline V lookup: CDR1 MDHEN, CDR2 SYDVKM. Between the trimmed V and J ends, which lost 4 bases and 1 base, there was a span of 17 bases. DNA of the CDR3: TGTGCCAGCAGTTCAGGATCGAACTGGGGTTCCTACGAGCAGTACTTC. Protein product: CASSSGSNWGSYEQYF.

This clonotype occurred a few times. The gene calls are TRBV6-5 and TRBJ1-2; 10 bases fit TRBD1. This CDR3 has 14 amino acids. CDR1 MNHEY and CDR2 SVGAGI come from the germline V gene. With V trimmed by 4 bases and J by 6 bases, 5 bases remained unmatched. In DNA, the CDR3 is TGTGCCAGCAGTTTCGGGACAGGGGTCCATGGCTACACCTTC. Amino acids: CASSFGTGVHGYTF.

The J gene is TRBJ2-3, the V gene TRBV27; 8 nucleotides line up with TRBD1. In germline, CDR1 is MNHEY, CDR2 SMNVEV (reference sequence). The V segment lost 6 bases and the J segment 5 bases; nucleotides outside the gene matches: 10. This CDR3 is 15 amino acids long. CDR3 DNA sequence: TGTGCCAGCAGCCAACAGGGGGTAGCGATAGATACGCAGTATTTT. Its translation: CASSQQGVAIDTQYF.